Included here is one T cell receptor (beta chain) sequence, with context. This clonotype has just one count. Its antigen is still unknown. No much larger clone exists at a distance of one base, and base qualities are not known. One read gives only weak evidence. Taken from the germline V gene, the CDR1 and CDR2 loops are MRHNA and SNTAGT. Ends trimmed: V by 8 bases, J by 1 base; bases unmatched to a gene: 14. The CDR3 spans 18 residues, from the cysteine through the phenylalanine. Of the read, only the CDR3 DNA is kept; its 54 bases are in frame from base 1. The library was generated by RT-PCR. Sequenced on an Illumina HiSeq 2500. In TCRdb, the public reads were trimmed at Q25 with fastp and aligned with MiXCR, with productive beta chains retained. Duplicate CDR3 protein sequences are folded into a single record with the most common DNA and genes. The table for this sample lists just under 550,000 distinct CDR3 sequences; roughly 25% of them were counted only once. 2.5% to 3% of the sample is taken by the ten largest.

The data derive from a study of response to subunit inactivated influenza vaccine (dated by TCRdb to between 2017 and 2018). About the investigation overall: Deep quantitative profiling of the T cell receptor repertoire was used in the study to follow responses to a trivalent subunit inactivated influenza vaccine. Summary of the overall study and its limitations: The authors proposed that each seasonal influenza vaccination may bring in only a limited number of new T cells.

The sample also formed part of further work on T cells expressing NK-cell markers. According to the second study: TCR beta cDNA libraries were prepared using 5'RACE template switching, which introduced a universal primer site and unique molecular identifiers. Eight or nine donors provided sorted CD3+CD56+NKG2C+, CD3+CD56+NKG2C- and CD3+CD56-NKG2C+ T-cell subsets, whose TCR beta-chain repertoires were profiled. Seven of the eight sequenced donors were HCMV-seropositive and one was HCMV-seronegative. In several experiments an anti-gammadeltaTCR antibody was added to restrict sorting to alphabetaTCR-expressing T cells. For six donors, the dominant CD3+CD56+NKG2C+ clonotypes were among the top 10 CD8+ clonotypes and accounted for about 1.0-7.5% of CD8+ T cells. Those dominant clonotypes were again the most abundant among CD3+CD56-NKG2C+ cells in a few donors, at 28.3-60.1%. Whether the expanded NKG2C-expressing T cell clones were specific for HCMV antigens was left unclear. The study sequenced eight donors, all healthy volunteers chosen at random: three men and five women. HCMV-specific IgG was detected in serum with a commercial ELISA kit to determine HCMV serostatus. Peripheral blood mononuclear cells were isolated from blood by Ficoll density gradient centrifugation. Magnetic immunoseparation with Miltenyi isolation kits was used to isolate CD4+ and CD8+ T cells from PBMC. Synthesis of cDNA was primed from the TCR beta constant segment and was followed by two consecutive PCR amplification steps. Libraries were sequenced as 2 x 150 bp reads on Illumina HiSeq 2000/2500, MiSeq or NextSeq. Reads were demultiplexed and grouped by UMI with MIGEC, and clonotypes were assembled and quantified with MiTCR. To remove erroneous sequences, TCR cDNA sequences were retained only when supported by two or more reads. The tcR package was used for downstream repertoire analysis, and clonotypes were matched across fractions by CDR3 nucleotide sequence plus V segment. VDJmatch was used to annotate antigen specificity against VDJdb, with one amino acid substitution in CDR3 allowed.

The rearrangement joined TRBV6-4 to TRBJ1-5; 10 bases in the middle match TRBD1. Sequenced here: CD4+ T cells sorted from PBMCs, sampled 11 to 12 days after vaccination. This clonotype was sampled from a man between 45 and 60 years old who received an inactivated influenza vaccine. Donor details come from another sample of the same person, matched by shared clones. The nucleotide sequence reads TGTGCCAGCGATACCGGTAGGGACAGGGGAGGAAGCAATCAGCCCCAGCATTTT. This yields the protein CASDTGRDRGGSNQPQHF.